The rows below give T cell receptor beta chains drawn from one sample of a study of T cells in Graves' hyperthyroidism and ophthalmopathy. TCRdb ran MiXCR on the multiplex PCR reads and lists one entry per CDR3 protein. This table holds 550,000 to 700,000 distinct CDR3 sequences, 40% to 55% found once. Sequenced: peripheral blood or thyroid tissue (not recorded which). Receptors originate from an adult woman with Graves' disease, either hyperthyroidism or ophthalmopathy (not recorded which). The CDR3 runs from the conserved cysteine through the conserved F or W. The D gene is left open where the match is weak. Size values are once, few and many counts, or a class for expanded clones, and some rows have none.

V gene,clone size,D gene,J gene,CDR3 DNA,CDR3 protein
TRBV15,NA,NA,TRBJ1-5,TGTGCCACCAGCAGAGACAGGGAAGGCCAGCCCCAGCATTTT,CATSRDREGQPQHF
TRBV20-1,NA,NA,TRBJ1-2,TGCAGTGCTAGAAGGTCCGGGAGGGATGGCTACACCTTC,CSARRSGRDGYTF
TRBV7-6,many,NA,TRBJ1-1,TGTGCCAGCAGCACGAAGACCGTGAACACTGAAGCTTTCTTT,CASSTKTVNTEAFF
TRBV30,many,NA,TRBJ1-5,TGTGCCTGGAGTGTATCAACGGGGCAGCCCCAGCATTTT,CAWSVSTGQPQHF
TRBV24-1,NA,NA,TRBJ2-5,TGTGCCACCAGTGATCCCCTGGAGGTTTGGCCCCAGTACTTC,CATSDPLEVWPQYF
TRBV2,few,NA,TRBJ2-7,TGTGCCAGCAGCTTAGGACCGGGAGAGAGCGAGCAGTACTTC,CASSLGPGESEQYF
TRBV18,few,TRBD1,TRBJ1-1,TGTGCCAGCTCACCGGGGACAGGGTATATGAACACTGAAGCTTTCTTT,CASSPGTGYMNTEAFF
TRBV20-1,few,TRBD2,TRBJ2-1,TGCAGTGCGCCTACTAGCGGGAGGGAGCAGTTCTTC,CSAPTSGREQFF
TRBV2,once,NA,TRBJ1-5,TGTGCCAGCTTAACTGGGGGCAGCCAGCCCCAGCATTTT,CASLTGGSQPQHF
TRBV7-2,many,NA,TRBJ1-5,TGTGCCAGCAGCTTAGCGCGAGGGGGGGAGCCCCAGCATTTT,CASSLARGGEPQHF
TRBV4-1,many,NA,TRBJ2-5,TGCGCCAGCAGCCAAGAGGGCCCGATCTCCCAAGAGACCCAGTACTTC,CASSQEGPISQETQYF
TRBV4-1,many,NA,TRBJ1-5,TGCGCCAGCAGCCAAGTGACGGGGGCCCGACAGCCCCAGCATTTT,CASSQVTGARQPQHF
TRBV28,NA,NA,TRBJ1-4,TGTGCCAGCAGTTTCGTCAGGACCGAAAAACTGTTTTTT,CASSFVRTEKLFF
TRBV7-9,many,TRBD1,TRBJ1-1,TGTGCCAGCAGCCCGTACAGGGGGCACGGCACTGAAGCTTTCTTT,CASSPYRGHGTEAFF
TRBV10-3,NA,TRBD1,TRBJ2-6,TGTGCCATCAGTTTTGGACAGGGGATCACCGGGGCCAACGTCCTGACTTTC,CAISFGQGITGANVLTF
TRBV5-1,NA,NA,TRBJ1-6,TGTGCCAGCCGGGGGGGTTCACCCCTCCACTTT,CASRGGSPLHF
TRBV13,many,NA,TRBJ1-2,TGTGCCAGCAGCTCCCTGACAGGCTTTACCGATATATTTAACTATGGCTACACCTTC,CASSSLTGFTDIFNYGYTF
TRBV28,few,NA,TRBJ2-7,TGTGCCAGCGTCAGGGGAGGGTACGAGCAGTACTTC,CASVRGGYEQYF
TRBV20-1,many,NA,TRBJ1-4,TGCAGTGCCCGGGGACGGCGGCTAGGGGAAAAACTGTTTTTT,CSARGRRLGEKLFF
TRBV27,few,TRBD1,TRBJ1-5,TGTGCCAGCAGTCAACAGACAGGGGTCAATCAGCCCCAGCATTTT,CASSQQTGVNQPQHF
TRBV28,few,TRBD1,TRBJ2-7,TGTGCCAGCAGTTTACTCAACAGGGGATACGAGCAGTACTTC,CASSLLNRGYEQYF
TRBV19,few,NA,TRBJ1-1,TGTGCCAGTAGTATGTGGGCGGGCGGGAGCACTGAAGCTTTCTTT,CASSMWAGGSTEAFF
TRBV20-1,many,NA,TRBJ1-4,TGCAGTGCTAGAGATCTCGAGGGCCATGAAAAACTGTTTTTT,CSARDLEGHEKLFF
TRBV7-9,many,NA,TRBJ1-2,TGTGCCAGCAGCTTAACCCGGCCCGGCTATGGCTACACCTTC,CASSLTRPGYGYTF
TRBV10-3,many,NA,TRBJ2-2,TGTGCCCTCAGGGCGGACACCGGGGAGCTGTTTTTT,CALRADTGELFF
TRBV11-2,many,TRBD1,TRBJ2-7,TGTGCCAGCAGCTCCTCCGTCGGACAGGGGGGAGACGAGCAGTACTTC,CASSSSVGQGGDEQYF
TRBV7-3,few,NA,TRBJ2-3,TGTGCCAGCAGCTTGACCAGACTCGCTGGCACAGATACGCAGTATTTT,CASSLTRLAGTDTQYF